The rows below give T cell receptor beta chains drawn from one sample of a study of T-cell reconstitution after alpha-beta-depleted transplantation in children. TCRdb recomputed calls from the PCR reads with MiXCR, one row per CDR3 protein. The sample records approximately 630,000 distinct CDR3 sequences, roughly 13% being singletons. Specimen: PBMCs, collected before TCRalphabeta/CD19-depleted stem cell transplant. Receptor source: a girl aged 2-10 years with congenital amegakaryocytic thrombocytopenia, due to receive a stem cell transplant. Each CDR3 is given with its conserved first and last residue. The order of the fields is clone size, D gene, V gene, J gene, CDR3 protein, CDR3 DNA. A D gene is named only where the DNA matches it firmly. For some rows the clone size is stated as once, few or many, or as a class when expanded; others skip it.

>few|TRBD2|TRBV4-2|TRBJ2-7
CASSRSIAGGYEQYF
TGTGCCAGCAGCCGGAGTATAGCGGGAGGGTACGAGCAGTACTTC
>many|-|TRBV10-3|TRBJ2-3
CATRVSPADTQYF
TGTGCCACCAGAGTGAGCCCAGCAGATACGCAGTATTTT
>many|TRBD2|TRBV20-1|TRBJ2-2
CSARDYFTSGRNLANTGELFF
TGCAGTGCTAGAGATTACTTCACTAGCGGGCGAAACCTTGCGAACACCGGGGAGCTGTTTTTT
>-|TRBD2|TRBV5-1|TRBJ2-3
CASSLQPGGYGDTQYF
TGCGCCAGCAGCTTGCAGCCGGGAGGTTATGGAGATACGCAGTATTTT
>many|-|TRBV24-1|TRBJ2-3
CATSDSNRDTQYF
TGTGCCACCAGTGATTCTAACAGAGATACGCAGTATTTT
>few|-|TRBV2|TRBJ2-2
CASSEALPDLYTGELFF
TGTGCCAGCAGTGAAGCGCTTCCGGACCTTTACACCGGGGAGCTGTTTTTT
>-|-|TRBV2|TRBJ2-7
CASSEIREQYF
TGTGCCAGCAGTGAGATCCGGGAGCAGTACTTC
>many|TRBD1|TRBV20-1|TRBJ1-2
CSARENRQGNYGYTF
TGCAGTGCTAGGGAAAATCGACAGGGGAACTATGGCTACACCTTC
>-|-|TRBV12-3/TRBV12-4|TRBJ2-7
CASTRRGAPTYEQYF
TGTGCCAGCACCCGGAGGGGAGCGCCAACCTACGAGCAGTACTTC
>few|TRBD2|TRBV7-2|TRBJ2-1
CASNTWVGLTDDNEQFF
TGTGCCAGCAACACCTGGGTGGGACTAACCGACGACAATGAGCAGTTCTTC
>many|-|TRBV28|TRBJ2-7
CASSPTSGIGEQYF
TGTGCCAGCAGTCCGACTAGTGGGATCGGCGAGCAGTACTTC
>few|-|TRBV5-1|TRBJ2-5
CASSSRHGETQYF
TGCGCCAGCAGCTCCCGACATGGGGAGACCCAGTACTTC
>many|-|TRBV7-2|TRBJ2-1
CASSLFLGYEQFF
TGTGCCAGCAGCTTATTCTTGGGTTATGAGCAGTTCTTC
>few|-|TRBV7-9|TRBJ2-1
CASSLAWGPYNEQFF
TGTGCCAGCAGCTTAGCTTGGGGGCCCTACAATGAGCAGTTCTTC
>many|-|TRBV29-1|TRBJ2-2
CSVEGEDSTGELFF
TGCAGCGTTGAGGGAGAAGACAGCACCGGGGAGCTGTTTTTT
>few|-|TRBV14|TRBJ2-2
CASSHHSRELFF
TGTGCCAGCAGCCACCACTCCCGGGAGCTGTTTTTT
>many|-|TRBV29-1|TRBJ2-3
CSTGVGDTQYF
TGCAGCACAGGAGTTGGAGATACGCAGTATTTT
>many|-|TRBV6-1|TRBJ1-4
CASKVQGQIGEKLFF
TGTGCCAGCAAAGTGCAGGGGCAGATAGGGGAAAAACTGTTTTTT
>many|-|TRBV10-3|TRBJ2-3
CAISESETSRSDTQYF
TGTGCCATCAGTGAGTCGGAAACTAGTCGTTCAGATACGCAGTATTTT
>many|-|TRBV15|TRBJ1-1
CATSRDRPGTEAFF
TGTGCCACCAGCAGAGATCGGCCTGGCACTGAAGCTTTCTTT
>few|-|TRBV28|TRBJ2-1
CASSFLRGEQFF
TGTGCCAGCAGTTTTCTGCGGGGTGAGCAGTTCTTC
>many|-|TRBV5-1|TRBJ2-1
CASSLLGGGENEQFF
TGCGCCAGCAGCTTGTTGGGCGGTGGGGAAAATGAGCAGTTCTTC
>few|TRBD2|TRBV11-2|TRBJ2-1
CASSPTSGRASGSYNEQFF
TGTGCCAGCAGCCCGACTAGCGGGAGGGCCTCGGGCTCCTACAATGAGCAGTTCTTC
>-|TRBD2|TRBV7-3|TRBJ2-3
CASSPRGGRQDTQYF
TGTGCCAGCAGCCCAAGGGGCGGGAGGCAAGATACGCAGTATTTT
>many|-|TRBV20-1|TRBJ2-3
CSARDDQGLVYF
TGCAGTGCTAGAGATGATCAGGGGCTGGTGTATTTT
>few|-|TRBV18|TRBJ2-1
CASSPKGNEQFF
TGTGCCAGCTCACCGAAAGGGAATGAGCAGTTCTTC
>-|-|TRBV20-1|TRBJ2-1
CSAIRTATYNEQFF
TGCAGTGCTATCAGGACAGCGACTTACAATGAGCAGTTCTTC
>few|TRBD1|TRBV29-1|TRBJ2-1
CSADSGTGFNEQFF
TGCAGCGCTGACTCCGGGACAGGGTTCAATGAGCAGTTCTTC
>many|-|TRBV6-1|TRBJ2-1
CASRPGVSSEQFF
TGTGCCAGCAGGCCCGGGGTCTCGAGTGAGCAGTTCTTC
>many|-|TRBV11-1|TRBJ1-1
CASSSNSGTAIRDTEAFF
TGTGCCAGCAGCTCGAATTCGGGGACGGCCATCAGGGACACTGAAGCTTTCTTT
>few|TRBD2|TRBV12-3/TRBV12-4|TRBJ2-7
CASSLSLAGPYEQYF
TGTGCCAGCAGTTTAAGTCTAGCGGGACCCTACGAGCAGTACTTC
>-|TRBD1|TRBV5-1|TRBJ2-7
CASSRDRVEKAYEQYF
TGCGCCAGCAGCCGAGACAGGGTCGAAAAGGCCTACGAGCAGTACTTC
>many|TRBD1|TRBV29-1|TRBJ1-4
CSVELQGAGEKLFF
TGCAGCGTTGAACTACAGGGGGCAGGGGAAAAACTGTTTTTT
>few|TRBD1|TRBV5-6|TRBJ2-2
CASSSRTGAAGELFF
TGTGCCAGCTCGAGCAGGACAGGAGCGGCCGGGGAGCTGTTTTTT
>-|-|TRBV5-1|TRBJ2-7
CASSLGGGMMYEQYF
TGCGCCAGCAGCTTGGGGGGCGGGATGATGTACGAGCAGTACTTC
>few|-|TRBV6-5|TRBJ2-2
CASSYSIVTYSVGTGELFF
TGTGCCAGCAGTTACTCGATCGTTACCTACTCCGTTGGAACCGGGGAGCTGTTTTTT
>many|-|TRBV20-1|TRBJ2-1
CSAAGALGGNEQFF
TGCAGTGCGGCTGGGGCCCTCGGGGGCAATGAGCAGTTCTTC
>many|-|TRBV5-6|TRBJ2-1
CASSLVEGGWNEQFF
TGTGCCAGCAGCTTGGTAGAGGGTGGATGGAATGAGCAGTTCTTC
>many|-|TRBV7-9|TRBJ2-5
CASSSVWLAPETQYF
TGTGCCAGCAGCTCAGTCTGGCTAGCCCCCGAGACCCAGTACTTC
>many|-|TRBV4-1|TRBJ1-5
CASSQGIANQPQHF
TGCGCCAGCAGCCAAGGGATTGCTAATCAGCCCCAGCATTTT